The rows below give T cell receptor beta chains drawn from one sample of a study of vaccination effects on CD4 cells after COVID-19. TCRdb's copy holds only in-frame clones and misses some; the assay was immunoSEQ multiplex PCR. The sample holds 65,000 to 75,000 clones, around 70% seen once. Antigens for these TCRs are unknown. This specimen consisted of CD4+ T cells from PBMCs cultured with HCoV-229E spike peptides, obtained after COVID-19 vaccination. The receptors shown here come from a human donor who received a COVID-19 vaccine. The CDR3 runs from the conserved cysteine through the conserved F or W. D genes are given only for firm matches. A clone size is listed for some rows: how often the clone was seen (once, few, many), or a class if it is expanded.

CASSKRLGRKNTEAFF TGTGCCAGCAGCAAACGACTCGGACGGAAGAACACTGAAGCTTTCTTT TRBV21-1 NA NA TRBJ1-1
CASSRRQGAIVYGYTF TGTGCCAGCAGCCGAAGACAGGGAGCGATTGTCTATGGCTACACCTTC TRBV6-6 once TRBD1 TRBJ1-2
CASSPPAGAPTGELFF TGTGCCAGCTCACCCCCGGCAGGGGCGCCCACCGGGGAGCTGTTTTTT TRBV18 NA NA TRBJ2-2
CASSYALFSGDPKAFF TGTGCCAGCAGTTACGCCCTTTTTTCGGGGGACCCGAAAGCTTTCTTT TRBV6-6 NA NA TRBJ1-1
CATRSGDRNEKLFF TGTGCCACTCGGAGTGGGGACAGGAATGAAAAACTGTTTTTT TRBV11-3 few TRBD1 TRBJ1-4
CASSGGAETDTQYF TGCGCCAGCAGCGGGGGGGCGGAGACAGATACGCAGTATTTT TRBV5-1 NA NA TRBJ2-3
CASSLWSPRGTEAFF TGTGCCAGCAGCTTATGGTCACCAAGGGGGACTGAAGCTTTCTTT TRBV7-9 few NA TRBJ1-1
CASSSPGGVNTEAFF TGTGCCAGCAGTTCTCCCGGCGGGGTGAACACTGAAGCTTTCTTT TRBV28 NA NA TRBJ1-1
CASSLAGQTYNEQFF TGCGCCAGCAGCTTGGCTGGGCAGACATACAATGAGCAGTTCTTC TRBV5-1 NA NA TRBJ2-1
CASSSLGELRGYTF TGTGCCAGCAGTTCGTTAGGGGAGTTGCGTGGCTACACCTTC TRBV6-5 NA NA TRBJ1-2
CASSQDRRSNEKLFF TGTGCCAGCAGCCAAGATCGTAGATCTAATGAAAAACTGTTTTTT TRBV14 NA NA TRBJ1-4
CASSPGQENTIYF TGTGCCAGCAGCCCCGGACAGGAGAACACCATATATTTT TRBV7-9 NA TRBD1 TRBJ1-3
CAWSRVGQPNYGYTF TGTGCCTGGAGTCGAGTAGGACAGCCTAACTATGGCTACACCTTC TRBV30 NA NA TRBJ1-2
CASSQPGTGGYTDTQYF TGTGCCAGCAGTCAACCGGGGACAGGGGGCTACACAGATACGCAGTATTTT TRBV27 once TRBD1 TRBJ2-3
CASSLRKGVVETQYF TGCGCCAGCAGCTTAAGGAAGGGGGTAGTGGAGACCCAGTACTTC TRBV5-1 NA NA TRBJ2-5
CASSQVGGLGETQYF TGCGCCAGCAGCCAAGTGGGGGGGCTCGGAGAGACCCAGTACTTC TRBV4-3 NA NA TRBJ2-5
CASSLEGETQYF TGCGCCAGCAGCTTGGAGGGAGAGACCCAGTACTTC TRBV5-1 NA NA TRBJ2-5
CASSQGGTGSQPQHF TGTGCCAGCAGCCAAGGCGGGACAGGGAGTCAGCCCCAGCATTTT TRBV14 NA TRBD1 TRBJ1-5
CASRPTGLGNTIYF TGTGCCAGCAGGCCTACAGGGTTAGGAAACACCATATATTTT TRBV3-1/TRBV3-2 NA NA TRBJ1-3
CASSTVRKGSNQPQHF TGTGCCAGTAGTACGGTCCGAAAGGGGAGCAATCAGCCCCAGCATTTT TRBV19 NA NA TRBJ1-5
CASSTDTDTQYF TGTGCCAGTAGTACTGACACAGATACGCAGTATTTT TRBV19 few NA TRBJ2-3
CASSLSGTVPEAFF TGTGCCAGCAGTTTGTCAGGGACTGTCCCTGAAGCTTTCTTT TRBV28 NA NA TRBJ1-1
CASSPNSNQPQHF TGTGCCAGCTCACCCAATAGCAATCAGCCCCAGCATTTT TRBV18 NA NA TRBJ1-5
CASSLVSPPYTQYF TGTGCCAGCAGCTTAGTTTCACCACCGTATACGCAGTATTTT TRBV13 NA NA TRBJ2-3
CASSLIMAQPQHF TGTGCCAGCAGCTTGATTATGGCTCAGCCCCAGCATTTT TRBV12-3/TRBV12-4 once NA TRBJ1-5
CASSVRRGDGAEAFF TGCGCCAGCAGCGTACGGCGGGGGGACGGGGCTGAAGCTTTCTTT TRBV5-1 NA NA TRBJ1-1
CAWAPSANYGYTF TGTGCCTGGGCCCCAAGTGCTAACTATGGCTACACCTTC TRBV30 NA NA TRBJ1-2
CASSFVRPGELFF TGTGCCAGCAGTTTTGTCAGACCCGGGGAGCTGTTTTTT TRBV12-3/TRBV12-4 once NA TRBJ2-2